The rows below give T cell receptor beta chains drawn from one sample of a study of blood T cell repertoires in COVID-19. Profiled with immunoSEQ multiplex PCR; TCRdb holds only in-frame clones, not every one. The sample contains around 380,000 clones, approximately 80% of which appear only once. The sample was peripheral blood. Source of these receptors: a human donor with acute or convalescent COVID-19. The donor label of this sample is uncertain. CDR3s include the opening cysteine and the closing phenylalanine or tryptophan. The order of the fields is clone size, J gene, D gene, V gene, CDR3 protein, CDR3 DNA. D genes are given only for firm matches. The size entry is marked missing in some rows and otherwise reads once, few, many or a size class.

.	TRBJ2-3	.	TRBV19	CASSTYREGTDTQYF	TGTGCCAGTAGTACCTACAGGGAAGGCACAGATACGCAGTATTTT
.	TRBJ2-3	.	TRBV7-9	CASSEGLSTDTQYF	TGTGCCAGCAGTGAGGGCCTTAGCACAGATACGCAGTATTTT
few	TRBJ1-1	.	TRBV5-1	CASSFSGQHTEAFF	TGCGCCAGCAGCTTCTCAGGTCAGCACACTGAAGCTTTCTTT
.	TRBJ2-7	TRBD2	TRBV10-3	CAISESRTRAGAPSYEQYF	TGTGCCATCAGTGAGTCGAGGACTAGGGCGGGAGCCCCCTCCTACGAGCAGTACTTC
.	TRBJ1-1	.	TRBV10-3	CAISEQENTEAFF	TGTGCCATCAGTGAGCAGGAGAACACTGAAGCTTTCTTT
.	TRBJ2-1	TRBD1	TRBV4-1	CASSPAQGLSYNEQFF	TGCGCCAGCAGCCCCGCACAGGGGTTGTCCTACAATGAGCAGTTCTTC
few	TRBJ2-2	TRBD2	TRBV19	CASSIAGVGTGELFF	TGTGCCAGTAGTATCGCGGGGGTGGGCACCGGGGAGCTGTTTTTT
.	TRBJ2-5	.	TRBV6-2/TRBV6-3	CASSQRRGSQETQYF	TGTGCCAGCAGCCAAAGGCGGGGATCCCAAGAGACCCAGTACTTC
.	TRBJ1-2	.	TRBV18	CASSPPTAGADGYTF	TGTGCCAGCTCACCACCCACCGCGGGGGCAGATGGCTACACCTTC
.	TRBJ2-6	TRBD1	TRBV6-4	CASNRTGRSGANVLTF	TGTGCCAGCAACAGGACAGGGCGATCTGGGGCCAACGTCCTGACTTTC
.	TRBJ1-2	.	TRBV5-1	CASSGQGGDYGYTF	TGCGCCAGCAGCGGTCAGGGAGGAGACTATGGCTACACCTTC